This T cell receptor (beta chain) is drawn from a study of shared clonotypes between healthy human individuals. The CDR3 runs to 14 residues. Trimming shortened V by 0 bases and J by 10 bases, and 11 bases separated the two germline ends. Per the germline V gene, CDR1 is SGHRS and CDR2 is YFSETQ. TCRdb's copy holds only in-frame clones and misses some; the assay was immunoSEQ multiplex PCR. The table has millions of clones, approximately 94% seen once. As defined, naive CD8 cells were CD45RO-negative and positively selected for CCR7, with terminally differentiated effector memory CD45RA+ cells excluded.

The specimen sequenced was naive CD8+ T cells sorted from blood. The chain has TRBV5-1 and TRBJ1-6; D is possibly TRBD1 (5 bases). This sequence was found in a man aged 18 to 29 in good health. Written as DNA, the CDR3 is TGCGCCAGCAGCTTGGACCAGGGCTTATCACCCCTCCACTTT. It specifies CASSLDQGLSPLHF.